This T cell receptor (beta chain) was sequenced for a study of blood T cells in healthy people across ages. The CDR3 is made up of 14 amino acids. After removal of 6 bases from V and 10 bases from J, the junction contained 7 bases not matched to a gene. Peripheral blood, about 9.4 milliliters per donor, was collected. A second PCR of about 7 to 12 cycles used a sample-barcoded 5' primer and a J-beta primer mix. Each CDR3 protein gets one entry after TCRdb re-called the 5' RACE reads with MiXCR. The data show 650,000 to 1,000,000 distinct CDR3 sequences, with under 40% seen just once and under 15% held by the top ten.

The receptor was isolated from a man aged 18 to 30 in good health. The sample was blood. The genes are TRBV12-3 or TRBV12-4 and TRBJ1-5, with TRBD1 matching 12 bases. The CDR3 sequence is CASRLGQGAYPQHF. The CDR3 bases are TGTGCCAGCAGACTGGGACAGGGGGCTTATCCCCAGCATTTT.